The sequence of this T cell receptor (beta chain) was determined in a study of T cell responses to AZD1222 COVID-19 vaccine. The CDR3 spans 14 residues. V lost 0 bases to trimming and J lost 4 bases, with 9 bases between them. From germline, CDR1 is SGHTA and CDR2 FQGNSA. Libraries were prepared by immunoSEQ multiplex PCR; TCRdb keeps only in-frame clonotypes and omits some of them. Here the sample spans roughly 80,000 clones, just over 90% being singletons. The clonotype originates from an adult in good health. Specimen: peripheral blood, collected on day 0 of MenACWY control vaccination. V and J are TRBV7-2 and TRBJ1-1; perhaps TRBD1 as D (5 bases). Here the CDR3 reads CASSLARGTTEAFF. CDR3 DNA: TGTGCCAGCAGCTTAGCGCGCGGGACCACTGAAGCTTTCTTT. The complete variable domain, with remaining parts taken from reference TRBV7-2 and TRBJ1-1, reads GAGVSQSPSNKVTEKGKDVELRCDPISGHTALYWYRQSLGQGLEFLIYFQGNSAPDKSGLPSDRFSAERTGGSVSTLTIQRTQQEDSAVYLCASSLARGTTEAFFGQGTRLTVV.